This T cell receptor beta chain comes out of a study of blood T cells in healthy people across ages. The CDR3 runs to 13 residues. For the second PCR, which ran for about 6 to 11 cycles, a sample-barcoded 5' primer and a J-beta primer mix were used. Each CDR3 protein gets one entry after TCRdb re-called the 5' RACE reads with MiXCR. Of roughly 800,000 distinct CDR3 sequences listed, about 25% were seen once; the top ten hold 9.4%. Per individual sample, total RNA of at least 5.5 micrograms was extracted. These data were also filed under a second study, of T cells of mothers and their children.

This chain uses TRBV12-3 or TRBV12-4 with TRBJ2-5; the D is unclear. The end of the DNA aligns better with TRBJ2-7, so the J call may be wrong. Sample: blood. This TCR was recovered from a boy aged 5-17 years in good health. CDR3 amino acids: CASSLATTYEQYF. The CDR3 DNA reads as TGTGCCAGCAGTTTGGCCACTACCTACGAGCAGTACTTC.